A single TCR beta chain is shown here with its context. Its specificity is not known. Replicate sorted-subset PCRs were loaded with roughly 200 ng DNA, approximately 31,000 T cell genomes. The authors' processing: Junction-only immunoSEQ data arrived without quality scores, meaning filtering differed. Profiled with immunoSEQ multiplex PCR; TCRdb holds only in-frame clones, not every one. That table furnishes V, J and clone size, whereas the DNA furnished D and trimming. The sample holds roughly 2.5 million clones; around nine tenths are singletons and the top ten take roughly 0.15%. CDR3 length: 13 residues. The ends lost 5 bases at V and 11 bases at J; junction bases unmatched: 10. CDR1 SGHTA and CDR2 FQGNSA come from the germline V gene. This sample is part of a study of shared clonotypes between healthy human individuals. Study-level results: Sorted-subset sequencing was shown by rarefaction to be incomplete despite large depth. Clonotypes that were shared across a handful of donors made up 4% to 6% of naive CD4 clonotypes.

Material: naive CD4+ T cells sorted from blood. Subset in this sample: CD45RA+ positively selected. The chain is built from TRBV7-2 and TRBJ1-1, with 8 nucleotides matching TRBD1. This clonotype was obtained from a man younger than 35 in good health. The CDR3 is CASSPGMDRAAFF. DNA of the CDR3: TGTGCCAGCAGCCCAGGGATGGACAGGGCGGCTTTCTTT.